This passage covers 20 T cell receptor beta chains from one sample sequenced in a study of glioma-infiltrating T cells after dendritic cell vaccination. The table came from immunoSEQ multiplex PCR; TCRdb's copy has only in-frame clones and leaves some out. The sample has 55,000 to 70,000 clones, around 86% seen once. The sequenced sample was blood, obtained before dendritic cell vaccination. The receptors shown here come from a human donor with glioblastoma.

This chain links TRBV18 with TRBJ1-1, with 7 bases that match TRBD1. V was pared by 4 bases and J by 0 bases, with 2 bases of the junction left unmatched. This CDR3 is 14 amino acids long. Germline V CDR1 and CDR2: KGHSH, LQKENI. The CDR3 region is CASSRQGLNTEAFF. CDR3 nucleotide sequence: TGTGCCAGCTCACGACAGGGCTTGAACACTGAAGCTTTCTTT.

The gene calls are TRBV10-1 and TRBJ2-1, with unresolved D. The germline CDR1 and CDR2 sequences are WNHNN and SYGVQD (reference sequence). V was pared by 11 bases and J by 3 bases, with 20 bases between. The CDR3 has 15 amino acids. DNA of the CDR3: TGCGCCCCCAGTTGCATGGAGTCTTACTACAATGAGCAGTTCTTC. Translated, it gives CAPSCMESYYNEQFF.

This chain's CDR3 is CASSLADSQLSPLHF. CDR3 bases: TGCGCCAGCAGCTTGGCGGACAGTCAGCTTTCACCCCTCCACTTT. The chain carries TRBV5-1 and TRBJ1-6; TRBD1 is a possible D gene (6 bases). The ends were cut back, 0 bases at V and 9 bases at J, with 13 bases in the middle. Germline V gene lookup returns CDR1 SGHRS and CDR2 YFSETQ. The CDR3 loop spans 15 amino acids.

The chain has TRBV29-1 and TRBJ1-2; TRBD1 agrees at 7 bases. With 4 bases clipped from V and 0 bases from J, the junction kept 11 bases outside the gene matches. The length of the CDR3 is 16 residues. Germline V CDR1 and CDR2: SQVTM, ANQGSEA. The DNA of the CDR3 is TGCAGCGTTGCAGCCTGGACAGGTACAGCTAACTATGGCTACACCTTC. Amino acid sequence: CSVAAWTGTANYGYTF.

This clone has just a few counts. The rearrangement links TRBV5-4 to TRBJ1-4; 7 positions match TRBD1. V trimming: 4 bases; J trimming: 4 bases; junction bases outside the gene matches: 4. The CDR3 has 14 residues. Germline V gene sequence: CDR1 SGHNT, CDR2 YYREEE (reference sequence). In nucleotides, the CDR3 is TGTGCCAGCAGCGTGGGACAGAATAATGAAAAACTGTTTTTT. This translates into CASSVGQNNEKLFF. The full variable domain, completed using reference TRBV5-4 and TRBJ1-4, is ETGVTQSPTHLIKTRGQQVTLRCSSQSGHNTVSWYQQALGQGPQFIFQYYREEENGRGNFPPRFSGLQFPNYSSELNVNALELDDSALYLCASSVGQNNEKLFFGSGTQLSVL.

V usage is TRBV18 and J usage is TRBJ2-5; maybe TRBD2 (6 bases). Looked up from germline, CDR1 is KGHSH and CDR2 is LQKENI. The V end was cut by 8 bases, the J end by 5 bases, with 18 bases between. This CDR3 is 14 amino acids long. The CDR3 DNA follows: TGTGCCAGCGCCCTCTCCGGGGGTGGGGAGACCCAGTACTTC. This sequence encodes CASALSGGGETQYF. The full variable domain, completed using reference TRBV18 and TRBJ2-5, is NAGVMQNPRHLVRRRGQEARLRCSPMKGHSHVYWYRQLPEEGLKFMVYLQKENIIDESGMPKERFSAEFPKEGPSILRIQQVVRGDSAAYFCASALSGGGETQYFGPGTRLLVL.

The chain carries TRBV7-9 and TRBJ1-2; D not resolved. The CDR3 has 13 amino acids. Germline V gene lookup returns CDR1 SEHNR and CDR2 FQNEAQ (reference sequence). V was clipped by 5 bases and J by 4 bases, with 11 bases between them. CDR3 region: CASSQDFSYGYTF. In DNA form, the CDR3 reads TGTGCCAGCAGCCAGGACTTTTCCTATGGCTACACCTTC.

V is TRBV10-2 and J is TRBJ2-1; no firm D call. This CDR3 is built from 11 residues. CDR1 WSHSY and CDR2 SAAADI come from the germline V gene. Deletions cut 6 bases from V and 6 bases from J, with 6 bases between. The CDR3 here is CASRHSNEQFF. Written as DNA, the CDR3 is TGCGCCAGCAGACATTCCAATGAGCAGTTCTTC.

J is TRBJ1-2 and V is TRBV5-1; TRBD1 might be the D (5 bases). Trimming stripped 0 bases from V and 4 bases from J, with 13 bases between. From germline, CDR1 is SGHRS and CDR2 YFSETQ. The CDR3 is 15 residues long. The CDR3, as DNA: TGCGCCAGCAGCTTGGGGGGCCTGAAATCCTATGGCTACACCTTC. Protein product: CASSLGGLKSYGYTF.

V usage is TRBV13 and J usage is TRBJ2-7; possible D gene TRBD2, 5 bases. CDR3 length equals 15 residues. Germline V CDR1 and CDR2: PRHDT, FYEKMQ (reference sequence). Trimming stripped 5 bases from V and 4 bases from J, with 18 bases between. This CDR3 reads CASSLRTGFVYEQYF. CDR3 sequence (DNA): TGTGCCAGCAGCCTCAGGACTGGGTTTGTGTACGAGCAGTACTTC. The entire variable domain, with the rest obtained from reference TRBV13 and TRBJ2-7, is as follows: AAGVIQSPRHLIKEKRETATLKCYPIPRHDTVYWYQQGPGQDPQFLISFYEKMQSDKGSIPDRFSAQQFSDYHSELNMSSLELGDSALYFCASSLRTGFVYEQYFGPGTRLTVT.

CDR3 coding DNA: TGCGCCAGCAGTGCGACAGGGGGCTATCAGCCCCAGCATTTT. Amino acids: CASSATGGYQPQHF. The chain joins TRBV10-2 to TRBJ1-5; 10 positions agree with TRBD1. This CDR3 contains 14 residues. From germline, CDR1 is WSHSY and CDR2 SAAADI. The V and J ends lost 4 bases and 5 bases, in that order; junction bases with no gene match: 2.

The rearrangement uses TRBV27 and TRBJ2-5, with 10 bases lining up with TRBD1. The DNA end is more similar to TRBJ2-7, so the J call may be wrong. Germline lookup yields CDR1 MNHEY and CDR2 SMNVEV (reference sequence). The CDR3 is made up of 15 amino acids. The CDR3 spells CASSSAGTGAYEQYF. The CDR3 DNA reads as TGTGCCAGCAGTTCTGCCGGGACAGGGGCCTACGAGCAGTACTTC.

Here the CDR3 DNA reads TGTGCCAGCAGCGTTCACTTCGGGGGGGGGCGGCAGGGACGCACAGATACGCAGTATTTT. It translates to CASSVHFGGGRQGRTDTQYF. The chain employs TRBV9 and TRBJ2-3, with 8 nucleotides matching TRBD2. The CDR3 consists of 20 residues. In germline, CDR1 is SGDLS, CDR2 YYNGEE. The V gene end was trimmed by 2 bases and the J gene end by 1 base; junction bases not matched to a gene: 18.

This clone was counted a single time. The chain combines TRBV11-2 with TRBJ2-5, with D uncertain. Looked up from germline, CDR1 is SGHAT and CDR2 is FQNNGV. There are 15 residues in the CDR3. Deletions cut 1 base from V and 9 bases from J, with 18 bases between. The CDR3 DNA follows: TGTGCCAGCAGCTTAGTGGGTGCAGGTCCATCGGCCCAGTACTTC. It encodes CASSLVGAGPSAQYF.

The V and J genes are TRBV18 and TRBJ2-7; unclear D gene. V was cut by 2 bases and J by 6 bases, with 8 bases left in between. This CDR3 spans 12 amino acids. CDR1 KGHSH and CDR2 LQKENI come from the germline V gene. For the CDR3, the DNA is TGTGCCAGCTCACCATTCGTGGCCGAGCAGTACTTC. Translation gives CASSPFVAEQYF.

The chain links TRBV10-1 to TRBJ2-3, with D perhaps TRBD2 (5 bases). V lost 7 bases and J 1 base, leaving 18 bases between the germline ends. Germline V CDR1 and CDR2: WNHNN, SYGVQD (reference sequence). The CDR3 is 16 amino acids. CDR3 sequence (DNA): TGCGCCAGCACCCAGGACCGGGATGGGGGCACAGATACGCAGTATTTT. Translating gives CASTQDRDGGTDTQYF.

V usage is TRBV7-8 and J usage is TRBJ2-3; TRBD1 aligns across 9 bases. CDR1 SGHVS and CDR2 FQNEAQ come from the germline V gene. After removal of 1 base from V and 6 bases from J, the junction contained 5 bases not matched to a gene. The CDR3 is made up of 15 amino acids. The CDR3, as DNA: TGTGCCAGCAGCTTAGACAGGGGGCTCGGGGATACGCAGTATTTT. This translates into CASSLDRGLGDTQYF.

On this clone: This CDR3 is also generated by other DNA sequences in the sample. The gene calls are TRBV18 and TRBJ2-3; a weak D match, TRBD2 (5 bases). The CDR3 is made up of 12 amino acids. Per the germline V gene, CDR1 is KGHSH and CDR2 is LQKENI. Deletions cut 3 bases from V and 4 bases from J, with 5 bases between. The CDR3: CASSPSADTQYF. The CDR3 nucleotides read TGTGCCAGCTCACCTAGCGCAGATACGCAGTATTTT.

This chain connects TRBV5-1 to TRBJ2-3, with TRBD2 as a possible D gene (6 bases). The CDR3 totals 16 residues. The germline CDR1 and CDR2 sequences are SGHRS and YFSETQ. Between the trimmed V and J ends, which lost 4 bases and 2 bases, there was a span of 17 bases. In DNA, the CDR3 is TGCGCCAGCAGCCCGGATGGCGGGGTCACCACAGATACGCAGTATTTT. This encodes CASSPDGGVTTDTQYF.

This chain uses TRBV6-5 with TRBJ2-2, with 7 bases identical to TRBD1. The CDR3 is 16 amino acids. Per the germline V gene, CDR1 is MNHEY and CDR2 is SVGAGI. J gave up 0 bases and V 4 bases, and 5 bases lay outside the gene matches. DNA for the CDR3: TGTGCCAGCAGTTTGACAGGGCTTGCGAACACCGGGGAGCTGTTTTTT. Its protein product is CASSLTGLANTGELFF.